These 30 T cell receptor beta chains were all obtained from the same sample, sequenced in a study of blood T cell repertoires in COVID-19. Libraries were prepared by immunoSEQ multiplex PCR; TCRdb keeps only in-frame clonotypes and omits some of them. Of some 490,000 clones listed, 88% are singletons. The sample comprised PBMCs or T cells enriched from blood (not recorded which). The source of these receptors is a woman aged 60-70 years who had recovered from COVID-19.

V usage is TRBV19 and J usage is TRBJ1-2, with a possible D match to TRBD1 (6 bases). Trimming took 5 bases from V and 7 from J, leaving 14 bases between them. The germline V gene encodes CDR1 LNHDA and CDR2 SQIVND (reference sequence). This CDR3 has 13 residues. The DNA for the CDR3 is TGTGCCAGTAGTGTCGGGACAACGGGTGGCTACACCTTC. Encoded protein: CASSVGTTGGYTF.

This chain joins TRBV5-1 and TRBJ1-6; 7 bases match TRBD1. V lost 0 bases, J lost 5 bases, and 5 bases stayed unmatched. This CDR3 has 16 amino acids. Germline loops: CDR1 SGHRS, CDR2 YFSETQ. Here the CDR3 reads CASSLGHGTDNSPLHF. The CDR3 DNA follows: TGCGCCAGCAGCTTGGGCCACGGGACAGATAATTCACCCCTCCACTTT.

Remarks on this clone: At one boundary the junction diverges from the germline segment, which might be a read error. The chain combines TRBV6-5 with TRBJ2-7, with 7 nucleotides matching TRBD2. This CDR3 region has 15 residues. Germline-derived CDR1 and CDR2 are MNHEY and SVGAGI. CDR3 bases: TGTGCCAGCAGGGCGAGACTAGCTTCTTCCTCCGAGCAGTACTTC. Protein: CASRARLASSSEQYF.

The chain's CDR3 is CASSQNGRQPQHF. CDR3 in DNA: TGTGCCAGCAGCCAAAATGGTAGACAGCCCCAGCATTTT. V usage is TRBV3-1 (or the pseudogene TRBV3-2) and J usage is TRBJ1-5; no reliable D call. Germline CDR1 is LGHDT and CDR2 is YNNKEL (reference sequence). Deletions cut 2 bases from V and 7 bases from J, with 9 bases between. This CDR3 comprises 13 residues.

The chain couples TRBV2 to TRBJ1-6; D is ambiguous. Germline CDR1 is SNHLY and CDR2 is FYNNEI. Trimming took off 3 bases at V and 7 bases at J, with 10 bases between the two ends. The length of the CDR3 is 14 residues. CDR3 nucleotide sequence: TGTGCCAGCAGTGAGTTGGGAGGAAATTCACCCCTCCACTTT. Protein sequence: CASSELGGNSPLHF.

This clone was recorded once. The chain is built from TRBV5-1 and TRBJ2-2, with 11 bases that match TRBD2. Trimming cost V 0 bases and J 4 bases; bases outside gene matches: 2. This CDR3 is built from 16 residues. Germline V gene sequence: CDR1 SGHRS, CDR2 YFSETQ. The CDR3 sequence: CASSLGLAGITGELFF. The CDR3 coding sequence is TGCGCCAGCAGCTTGGGACTAGCGGGGATCACCGGGGAGCTGTTTTTT.

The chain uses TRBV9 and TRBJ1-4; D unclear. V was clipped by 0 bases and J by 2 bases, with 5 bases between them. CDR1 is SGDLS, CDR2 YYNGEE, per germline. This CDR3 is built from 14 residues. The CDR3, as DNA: TGTGCCAGCAGCGTAGGAGCGACTAATGAAAAACTGTTTTTT. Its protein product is CASSVGATNEKLFF.

The CDR3: CASSLQGATDTQYF. The CDR3 nucleotides read TGTGCCAGCTCACTACAGGGGGCGACGGATACGCAGTATTTT. This chain uses TRBV18 with TRBJ2-3; 9 nucleotides match TRBD1. The CDR3 is 14 amino acids. Trimming at V came to 4 bases and at J to 6 bases, leaving 5 bases not matched to a gene. Per germline, CDR1 KGHSH and CDR2 LQKENI. Variable domain in full (rest from reference TRBV18 and TRBJ2-3): NAGVMQNPRHLVRRRGQEARLRCSPMKGHSHVYWYRQLPEEGLKFMVYLQKENIIDESGMPKERFSAEFPKEGPSILRIQQVVRGDSAAYFCASSLQGATDTQYFGPGTRLTVL.

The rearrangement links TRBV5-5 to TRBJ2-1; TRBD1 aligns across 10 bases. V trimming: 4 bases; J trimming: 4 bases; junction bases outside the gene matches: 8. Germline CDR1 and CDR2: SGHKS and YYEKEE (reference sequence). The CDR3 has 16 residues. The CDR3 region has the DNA TGTGCCAGCAGCCGTGCCGGGACAGGGGCGTACAATGAGCAGTTCTTC. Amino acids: CASSRAGTGAYNEQFF.

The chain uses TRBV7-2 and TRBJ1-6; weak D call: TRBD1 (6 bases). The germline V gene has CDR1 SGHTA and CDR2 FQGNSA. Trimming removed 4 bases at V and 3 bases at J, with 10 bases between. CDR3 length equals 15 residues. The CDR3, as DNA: TGTGCCAGCAGCTACAAAGGGGGCTATAATTCACCCCTCCACTTT. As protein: CASSYKGGYNSPLHF.

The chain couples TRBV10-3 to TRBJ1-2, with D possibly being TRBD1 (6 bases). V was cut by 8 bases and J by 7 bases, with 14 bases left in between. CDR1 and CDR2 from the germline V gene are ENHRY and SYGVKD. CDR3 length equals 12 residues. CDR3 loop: CAIGSGDSGYTF. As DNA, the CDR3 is TGTGCCATCGGATCAGGGGATAGTGGCTACACCTTC.

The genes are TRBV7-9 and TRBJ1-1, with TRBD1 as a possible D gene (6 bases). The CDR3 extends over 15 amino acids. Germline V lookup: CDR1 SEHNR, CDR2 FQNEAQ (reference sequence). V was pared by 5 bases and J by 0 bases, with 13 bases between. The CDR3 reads CASSPPGTMNTEAFF. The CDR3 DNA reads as TGTGCCAGCAGCCCCCCAGGGACAATGAACACTGAAGCTTTCTTT. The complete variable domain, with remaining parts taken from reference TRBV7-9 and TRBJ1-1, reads DTGVSQNPRHKITKRGQNVTFRCDPISEHNRLYWYRQTLGQGPEFLTYFQNEAQLEKSRLLSDRFSAERPKGSFSTLEIQRTEQGDSAMYLCASSPPGTMNTEAFFGQGTRLTVV.

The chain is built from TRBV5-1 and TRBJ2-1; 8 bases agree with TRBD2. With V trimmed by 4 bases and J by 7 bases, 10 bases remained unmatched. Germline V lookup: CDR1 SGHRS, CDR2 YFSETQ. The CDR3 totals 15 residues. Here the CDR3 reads CASSHSGSGKNEQFF. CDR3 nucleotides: TGCGCCAGCAGCCACAGTGGTAGCGGGAAAAATGAGCAGTTCTTC.

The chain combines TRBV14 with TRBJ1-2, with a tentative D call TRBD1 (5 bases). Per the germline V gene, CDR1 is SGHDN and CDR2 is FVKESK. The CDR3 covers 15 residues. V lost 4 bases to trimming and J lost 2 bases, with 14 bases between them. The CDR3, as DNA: TGTGCCAGCAGCCTTGTCGGGAGGGACAACTATGGCTACACCTTC. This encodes CASSLVGRDNYGYTF. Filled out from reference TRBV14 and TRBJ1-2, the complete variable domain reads EAGVTQFPSHSVIEKGQTVTLRCDPISGHDNLYWYRRVMGKEIKFLLHFVKESKQDESGMPNNRFLAERTGGTYSTLKVQPAELEDSGVYFCASSLVGRDNYGYTFGSGTRLTVV.

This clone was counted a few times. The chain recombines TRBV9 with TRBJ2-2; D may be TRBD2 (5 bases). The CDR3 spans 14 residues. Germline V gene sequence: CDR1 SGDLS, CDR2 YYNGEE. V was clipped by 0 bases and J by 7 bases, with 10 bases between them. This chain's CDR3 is CASSVVGRDGELFF. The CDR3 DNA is TGTGCCAGCAGCGTAGTGGGTCGGGACGGGGAGCTGTTTTTT.

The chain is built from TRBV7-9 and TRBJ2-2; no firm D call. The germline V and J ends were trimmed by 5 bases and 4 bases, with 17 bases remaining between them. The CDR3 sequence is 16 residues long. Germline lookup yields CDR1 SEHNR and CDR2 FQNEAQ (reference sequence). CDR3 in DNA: TGTGCCAGCAGCCAAGCAACTGTCTCGGGCACCGGGGAGCTGTTTTTT. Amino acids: CASSQATVSGTGELFF.

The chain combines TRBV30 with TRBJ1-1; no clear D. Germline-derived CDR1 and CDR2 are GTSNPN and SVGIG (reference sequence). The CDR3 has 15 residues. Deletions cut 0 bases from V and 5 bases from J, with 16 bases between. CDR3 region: CAWSVQVRGHTEAFF. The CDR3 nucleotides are TGTGCCTGGAGTGTACAAGTTCGGGGTCATACTGAAGCTTTCTTT.

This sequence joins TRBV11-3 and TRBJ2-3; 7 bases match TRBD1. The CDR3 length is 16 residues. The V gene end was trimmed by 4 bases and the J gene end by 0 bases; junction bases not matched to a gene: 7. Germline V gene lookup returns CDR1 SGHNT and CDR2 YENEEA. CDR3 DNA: TGTGCCAGCAGCTCCACAGGGGTTGCTAGCACAGATACGCAGTATTTT. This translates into CASSSTGVASTDTQYF. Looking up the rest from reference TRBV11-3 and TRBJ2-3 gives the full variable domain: EAGVVQSPRYKIIEKKQPVAFWCNPISGHNTLYWYLQNLGQGPELLIRYENEEAVDDSQLPKDRFSAERLKGVDSTLKIQPAELGDSAVYLCASSSTGVASTDTQYFGPGTRLTVL.

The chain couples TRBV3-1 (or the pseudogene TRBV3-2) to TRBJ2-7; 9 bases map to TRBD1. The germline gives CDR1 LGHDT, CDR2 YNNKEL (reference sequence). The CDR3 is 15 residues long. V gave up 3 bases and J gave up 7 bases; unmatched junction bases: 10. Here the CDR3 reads CASSQAGTGLEEQYF. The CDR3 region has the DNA TGTGCCAGCAGCCAGGCCGGGACAGGGTTGGAGGAGCAGTACTTC.

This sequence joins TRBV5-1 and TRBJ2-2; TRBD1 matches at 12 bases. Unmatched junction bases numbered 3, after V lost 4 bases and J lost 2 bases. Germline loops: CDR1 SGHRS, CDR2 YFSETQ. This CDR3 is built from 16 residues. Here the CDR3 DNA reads TGCGCCAGCAGCCCCGGGACAGGGGGCAACACCGGGGAGCTGTTTTTT. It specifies CASSPGTGGNTGELFF.

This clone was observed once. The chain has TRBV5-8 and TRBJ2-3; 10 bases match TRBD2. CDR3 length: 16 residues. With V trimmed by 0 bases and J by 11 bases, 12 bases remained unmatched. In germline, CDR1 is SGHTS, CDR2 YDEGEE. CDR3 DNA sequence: TGTGCCAGCAGCTTGGAGGGGAAGCGGGGGGGCGCCAGGCAGTATTTT. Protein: CASSLEGKRGGARQYF.

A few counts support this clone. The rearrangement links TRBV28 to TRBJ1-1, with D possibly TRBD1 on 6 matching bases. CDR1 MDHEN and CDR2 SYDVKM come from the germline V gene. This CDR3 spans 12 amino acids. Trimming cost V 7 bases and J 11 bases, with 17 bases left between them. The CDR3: CASIRYTGWAFF. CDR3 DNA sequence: TGTGCCAGCATTCGATACACAGGGTGGGCTTTCTTT.

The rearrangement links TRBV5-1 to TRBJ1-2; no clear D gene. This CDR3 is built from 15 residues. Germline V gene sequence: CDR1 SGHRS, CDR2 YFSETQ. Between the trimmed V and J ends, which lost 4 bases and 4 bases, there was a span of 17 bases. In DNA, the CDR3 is TGCGCCAGCAGCCCGGGCCCTCTAGCCCCCTATGGCTACACCTTC. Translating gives CASSPGPLAPYGYTF.

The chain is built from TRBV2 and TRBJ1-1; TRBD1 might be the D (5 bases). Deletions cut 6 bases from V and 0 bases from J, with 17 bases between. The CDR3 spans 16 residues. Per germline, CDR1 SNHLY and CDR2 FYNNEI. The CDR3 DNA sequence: TGTGCCAGCAGCCCCAGGGATCTTAGGCTGAACACTGAAGCTTTCTTT. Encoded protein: CASSPRDLRLNTEAFF.

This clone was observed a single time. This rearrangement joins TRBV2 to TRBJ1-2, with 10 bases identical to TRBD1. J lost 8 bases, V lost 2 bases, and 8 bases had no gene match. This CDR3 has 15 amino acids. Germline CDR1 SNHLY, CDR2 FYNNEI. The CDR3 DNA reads TGTGCCAGCAGTGAAAACCCCGGGACAGGGGACGGCTACACCTTC. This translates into CASSENPGTGDGYTF.

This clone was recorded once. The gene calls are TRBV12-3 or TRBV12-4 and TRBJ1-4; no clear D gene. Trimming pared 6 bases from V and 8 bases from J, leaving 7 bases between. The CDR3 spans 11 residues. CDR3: CASSSREKLFF. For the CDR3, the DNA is TGTGCCAGCAGCTCGAGGGAAAAACTGTTTTTT.

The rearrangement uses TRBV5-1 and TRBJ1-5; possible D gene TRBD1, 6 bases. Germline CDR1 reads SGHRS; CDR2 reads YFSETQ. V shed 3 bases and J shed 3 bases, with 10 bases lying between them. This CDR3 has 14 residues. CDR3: CASSYTGPNQPQHF. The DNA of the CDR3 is TGCGCCAGCAGCTATACAGGGCCCAATCAGCCCCAGCATTTT. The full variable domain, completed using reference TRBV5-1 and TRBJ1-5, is KAGVTQTPRYLIKTRGQQVTLSCSPISGHRSVSWYQQTPGQGLQFLFEYFSETQRNKGNFPGRFSGRQFSNSRSEMNVSTLELGDSALYLCASSYTGPNQPQHFGDGTRLSIL.

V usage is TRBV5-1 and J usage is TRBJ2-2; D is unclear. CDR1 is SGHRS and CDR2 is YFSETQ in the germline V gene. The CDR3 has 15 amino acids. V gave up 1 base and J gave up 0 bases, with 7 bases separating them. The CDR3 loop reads CASSLTVPNTGELFF. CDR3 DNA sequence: TGCGCCAGCAGCTTGACAGTACCGAACACCGGGGAGCTGTTTTTT.

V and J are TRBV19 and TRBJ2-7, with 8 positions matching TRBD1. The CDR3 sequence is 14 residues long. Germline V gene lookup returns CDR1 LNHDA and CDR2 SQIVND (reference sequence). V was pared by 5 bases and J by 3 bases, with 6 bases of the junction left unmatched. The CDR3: CASSAGTGDYEQYF. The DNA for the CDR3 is TGTGCCAGTAGTGCCGGGACAGGCGACTACGAGCAGTACTTC.

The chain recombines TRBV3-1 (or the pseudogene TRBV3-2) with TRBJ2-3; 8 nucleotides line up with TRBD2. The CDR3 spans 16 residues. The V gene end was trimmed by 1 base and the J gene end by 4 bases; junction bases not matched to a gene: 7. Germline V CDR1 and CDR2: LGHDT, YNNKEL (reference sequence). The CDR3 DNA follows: TGTGCCAGCAGCCAAGGAGGTCGGGGGGGCTCAGATACGCAGTATTTT. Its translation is CASSQGGRGGSDTQYF.